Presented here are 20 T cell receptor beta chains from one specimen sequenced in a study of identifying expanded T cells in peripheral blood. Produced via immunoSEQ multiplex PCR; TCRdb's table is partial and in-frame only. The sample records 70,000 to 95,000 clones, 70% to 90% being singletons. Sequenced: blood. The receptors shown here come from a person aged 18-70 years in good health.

This chain's CDR3 is CASSMSSQETQYF. CDR3 bases: TGTGCCAGTAGTATGTCTTCCCAAGAGACCCAGTACTTC. The chain joins TRBV19 to TRBJ2-5; the D is unclear. The V gene lost 3 bases and the J gene lost 1 base, with 6 bases spanning the gap. Germline-derived CDR1 and CDR2 are LNHDA and SQIVND (reference sequence). This CDR3 spans 13 amino acids.

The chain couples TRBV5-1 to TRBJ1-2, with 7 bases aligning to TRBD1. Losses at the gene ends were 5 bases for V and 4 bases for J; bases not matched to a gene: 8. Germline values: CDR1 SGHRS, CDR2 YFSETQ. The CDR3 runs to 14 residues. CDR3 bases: TGCGCCAGCAGATCCGGGGACAGTATCTATGGCTACACCTTC. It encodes CASRSGDSIYGYTF.

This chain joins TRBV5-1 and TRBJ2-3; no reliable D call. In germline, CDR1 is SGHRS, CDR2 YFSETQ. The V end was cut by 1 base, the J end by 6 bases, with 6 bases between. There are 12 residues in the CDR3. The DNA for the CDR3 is TGCGCCAGCAGCTTGACTCAGGATACGCAGTATTTT. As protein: CASSLTQDTQYF.

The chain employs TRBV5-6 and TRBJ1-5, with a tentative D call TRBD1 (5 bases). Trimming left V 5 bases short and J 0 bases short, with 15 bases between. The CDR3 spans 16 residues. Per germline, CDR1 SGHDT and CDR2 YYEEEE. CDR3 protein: CASSRGREYSNQPQHF. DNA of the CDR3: TGTGCCAGCAGTAGGGGCAGAGAGTATAGCAATCAGCCCCAGCATTTT. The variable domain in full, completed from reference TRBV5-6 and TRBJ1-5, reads DAGVTQSPTHLIKTRGQQVTLRCSPKSGHDTVSWYQQALGQGPQFIFQYYEEEERQRGNFPDRFSGHQFPNYSSELNVNALLLGDSALYLCASSRGREYSNQPQHFGDGTRLSIL.

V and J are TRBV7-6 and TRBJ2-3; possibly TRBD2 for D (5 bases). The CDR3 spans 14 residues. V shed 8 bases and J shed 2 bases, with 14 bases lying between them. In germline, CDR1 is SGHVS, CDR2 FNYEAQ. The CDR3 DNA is TGTGCCAGCTCTCGCGGAGGACCCACAGATACGCAGTATTTT. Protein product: CASSRGGPTDTQYF.

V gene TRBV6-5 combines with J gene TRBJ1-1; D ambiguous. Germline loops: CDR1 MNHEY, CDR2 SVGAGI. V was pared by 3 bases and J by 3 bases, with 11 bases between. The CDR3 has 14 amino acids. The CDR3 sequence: CASSYGGTHTEAFF. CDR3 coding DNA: TGTGCCAGCAGTTATGGCGGTACCCACACTGAAGCTTTCTTT.

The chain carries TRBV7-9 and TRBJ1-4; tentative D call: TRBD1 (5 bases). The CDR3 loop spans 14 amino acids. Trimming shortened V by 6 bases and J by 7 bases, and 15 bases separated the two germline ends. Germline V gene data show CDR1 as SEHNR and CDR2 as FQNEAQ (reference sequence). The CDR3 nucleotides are TGTGCCAGCAGTTTTGGTGGGGGTCGTGAAAAACTGTTTTTT. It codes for CASSFGGGREKLFF.

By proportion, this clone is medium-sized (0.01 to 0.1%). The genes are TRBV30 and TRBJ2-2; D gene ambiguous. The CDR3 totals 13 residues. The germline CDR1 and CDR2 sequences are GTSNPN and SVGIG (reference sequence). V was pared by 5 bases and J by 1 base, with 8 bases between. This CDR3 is CAWYPENTGELFF. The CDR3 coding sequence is TGTGCCTGGTACCCAGAGAACACCGGGGAGCTGTTTTTT.

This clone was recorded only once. The CDR3 DNA is TGTGCCAGCTCACCTTCTGTACGTCCAGGCTCCTACGAGCAGTACTTC. It is translated as CASSPSVRPGSYEQYF. The V call is TRBV18, the J call TRBJ2-7, with no clear D. The CDR3 consists of 16 residues. From germline, CDR1 is KGHSH and CDR2 LQKENI. The V gene lost 3 bases and the J gene lost 0 bases, with 15 bases spanning the gap.

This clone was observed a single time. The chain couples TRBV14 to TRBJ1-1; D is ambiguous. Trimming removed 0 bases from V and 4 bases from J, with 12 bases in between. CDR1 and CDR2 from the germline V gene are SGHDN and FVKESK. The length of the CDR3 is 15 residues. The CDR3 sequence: CASSQEIRPPTEAFF. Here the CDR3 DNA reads TGTGCCAGCAGCCAAGAAATTCGGCCCCCCACTGAAGCTTTCTTT. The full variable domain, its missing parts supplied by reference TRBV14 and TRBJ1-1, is EAGVTQFPSHSVIEKGQTVTLRCDPISGHDNLYWYRRVMGKEIKFLLHFVKESKQDESGMPNNRFLAERTGGTYSTLKVQPAELEDSGVYFCASSQEIRPPTEAFFGQGTRLTVV.

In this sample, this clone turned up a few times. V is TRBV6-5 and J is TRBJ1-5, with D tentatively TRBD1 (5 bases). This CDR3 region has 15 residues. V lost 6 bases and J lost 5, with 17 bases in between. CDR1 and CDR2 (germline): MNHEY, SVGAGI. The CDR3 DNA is TGTGCCAGCAGCCTTGGCCGGGAGGGGCATCAGCCCCAGCATTTT. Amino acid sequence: CASSLGREGHQPQHF.

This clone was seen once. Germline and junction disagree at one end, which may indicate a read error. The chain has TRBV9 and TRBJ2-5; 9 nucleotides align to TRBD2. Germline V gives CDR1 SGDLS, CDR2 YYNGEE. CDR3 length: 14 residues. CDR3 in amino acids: CARSVGGGGETQYF. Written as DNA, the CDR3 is TGTGCCCGCAGCGTAGGCGGGGGGGGAGAGACCCAGTACTTC.

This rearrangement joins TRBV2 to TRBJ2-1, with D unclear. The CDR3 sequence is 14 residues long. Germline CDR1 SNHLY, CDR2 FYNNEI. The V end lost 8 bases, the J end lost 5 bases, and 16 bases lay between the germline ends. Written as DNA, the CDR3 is TGTGCCAGCTATTGGGCAGGATCTAACAATGAGCAGTTCTTC. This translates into CASYWAGSNNEQFF. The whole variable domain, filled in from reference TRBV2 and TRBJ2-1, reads EPEVTQTPSHQVTQMGQEVILRCVPISNHLYFYWYRQILGQKVEFLVSFYNNEISEKSEIFDDQFSVERPDGSNFTLKIRSTKLEDSAMYFCASYWAGSNNEQFFGPGTRLTVL.

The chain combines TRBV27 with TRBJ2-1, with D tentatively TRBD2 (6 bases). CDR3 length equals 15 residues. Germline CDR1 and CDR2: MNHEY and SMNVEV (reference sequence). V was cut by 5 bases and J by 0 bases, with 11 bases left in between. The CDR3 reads CASSPRGISYNEQFF. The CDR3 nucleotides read TGTGCCAGCAGTCCCCGGGGGATCTCCTACAATGAGCAGTTCTTC.

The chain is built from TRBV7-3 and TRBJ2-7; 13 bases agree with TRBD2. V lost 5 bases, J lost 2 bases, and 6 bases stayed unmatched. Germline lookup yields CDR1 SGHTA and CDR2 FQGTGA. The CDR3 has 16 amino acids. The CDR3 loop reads CASSLGTSGTAYEQYF. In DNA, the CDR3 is TGTGCCAGCAGCCTGGGGACTAGCGGGACGGCCTACGAGCAGTACTTC.

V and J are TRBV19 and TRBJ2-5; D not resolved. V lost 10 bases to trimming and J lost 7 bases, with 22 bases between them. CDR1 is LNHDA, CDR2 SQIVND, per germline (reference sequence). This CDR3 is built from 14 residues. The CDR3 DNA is TGTGCCACCAGCAAATCGGGCTGGTCGGGGACCCAGTACTTC. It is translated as CATSKSGWSGTQYF.

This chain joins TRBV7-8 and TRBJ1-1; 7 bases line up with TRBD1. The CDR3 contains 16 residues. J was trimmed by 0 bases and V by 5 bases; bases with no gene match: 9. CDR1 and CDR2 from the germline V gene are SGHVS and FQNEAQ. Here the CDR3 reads CASSPPTGYLNTEAFF. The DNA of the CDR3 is TGTGCCAGCAGCCCCCCGACAGGGTATTTGAACACTGAAGCTTTCTTT.

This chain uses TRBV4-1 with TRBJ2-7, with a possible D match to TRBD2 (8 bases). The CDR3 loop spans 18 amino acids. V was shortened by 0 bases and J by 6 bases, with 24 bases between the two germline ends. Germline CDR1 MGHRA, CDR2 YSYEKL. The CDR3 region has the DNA TGCGCCAGCAGCCAAGATAGCGGGACAGTCCTCACCTCCAGCGAGCAGTACTTC. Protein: CASSQDSGTVLTSSEQYF.

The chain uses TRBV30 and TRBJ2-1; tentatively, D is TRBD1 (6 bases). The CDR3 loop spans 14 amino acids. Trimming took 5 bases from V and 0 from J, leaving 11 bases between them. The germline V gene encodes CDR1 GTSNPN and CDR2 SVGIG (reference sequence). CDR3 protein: CAWGDMSSYNEQFF. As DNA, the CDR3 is TGTGCCTGGGGGGACATGAGCTCCTACAATGAGCAGTTCTTC.

CDR3 protein: CASSPGGGDQPQHF. The CDR3 DNA reads TGTGCCAGCTCACCGGGCGGGGGCGATCAGCCCCAGCATTTT. V gene TRBV18 combines with J gene TRBJ1-5; weak D call: TRBD1 (6 bases). Germline CDR1 KGHSH, CDR2 LQKENI. V lost 3 bases to trimming and J lost 5 bases, with 11 bases between them. This CDR3 is built from 14 residues.